What follows are 22 T cell receptor beta chains derived from one specimen sequenced in a study of blood T cell repertoires in COVID-19. Sequenced by immunoSEQ multiplex PCR; TCRdb stores in-frame clones only, minus some. The profile shows about 120,000 clones, 75% to 90% of them singletons. The sequenced material came from peripheral blood. Receptor source: a man between 40 and 49 years old with acute or convalescent COVID-19.

The V gene is TRBV5-5, the J gene TRBJ1-2, with unresolved D. The germline V gene has CDR1 SGHKS and CDR2 YYEKEE (reference sequence). There are 11 residues in the CDR3. Trimming shortened V by 4 bases and J by 8 bases, and 9 bases separated the two germline ends. CDR3 DNA: TGTGCCAGCAGCGCCACTATGGGCTACACCTTC. Translating it yields CASSATMGYTF.

Concerning this clone: Other nucleotide sequences in the sample specify the same CDR3. CDR3: CASSQVGGGEAFF. The CDR3 DNA reads as TGTGCCAGCAGCCAAGTCGGTGGCGGTGAAGCTTTCTTT. The chain has TRBV14 and TRBJ1-1; no definite D call. The CDR3 spans 13 residues. V gave up 1 base and J gave up 7 bases, with 10 bases separating them. Germline V gives CDR1 SGHDN, CDR2 FVKESK.

The rearrangement joins TRBV19 to TRBJ1-5; D call uncertain. This CDR3 has 12 amino acids. Trimming stripped 5 bases from V and 4 bases from J, with 6 bases between. Germline lookup yields CDR1 LNHDA and CDR2 SQIVND (reference sequence). The CDR3 protein is CASSPQNQPQHF. The CDR3 nucleotides read TGTGCCAGTAGTCCACAGAATCAGCCCCAGCATTTT. Full variable domain (outside the CDR3, taken from reference TRBV19 and TRBJ1-5): DGGITQSPKYLFRKEGQNVTLSCEQNLNHDAMYWYRQDPGQGLRLIYYSQIVNDFQKGDIAEGYSVSREKKESFPLTVTSAQKNPTAFYLCASSPQNQPQHFGDGTRLSIL.

The chain recombines TRBV7-9 with TRBJ2-3; the match to TRBD2 covers 7 bases. V was clipped by 11 bases and J by 1 base; unmatched bases: 9. This CDR3 spans 14 amino acids. Per germline, CDR1 SEHNR and CDR2 FQNEAQ (reference sequence). The CDR3 DNA follows: TGTGCCGGACGGTGGGGAGGGGGCACAGATACGCAGTATTTT. Its protein product is CAGRWGGGTDTQYF.

This clone was picked up many times. The chain joins TRBV5-5 to TRBJ1-2; no definite D call. Per the germline V gene, CDR1 is SGHKS and CDR2 is YYEKEE (reference sequence). This CDR3 is 15 amino acids long. The V end was cut by 0 bases, the J end by 2 bases, with 11 bases between. CDR3 sequence (DNA): TGTGCCAGCAGCTTGGATGATGGGCAGAACTATGGCTACACCTTC. Amino acids: CASSLDDGQNYGYTF.

The gene calls are TRBV18 and TRBJ2-1; 8 bases line up with TRBD1. The CDR3 totals 16 residues. Germline lookup yields CDR1 KGHSH and CDR2 LQKENI. With V trimmed by 2 bases and J by 2 bases, 5 bases remained unmatched. The CDR3 DNA follows: TGTGCCAGCTCACCAGGACAGGGCCCAACCTACAATGAGCAGTTCTTC. This sequence encodes CASSPGQGPTYNEQFF.

The chain recombines TRBV5-1 with TRBJ1-1; 7 positions match TRBD1. With 3 bases clipped from V and 4 bases from J, the junction kept 6 bases outside the gene matches. CDR3 size: 14 residues. Germline V lookup: CDR1 SGHRS, CDR2 YFSETQ. The CDR3 sequence: CASSWITGATEAFF. Here the CDR3 DNA reads TGCGCCAGCAGCTGGATCACAGGGGCCACTGAAGCTTTCTTT.

The chain employs TRBV9 and TRBJ2-7; the match to TRBD2 covers 12 bases. Germline CDR1 is SGDLS and CDR2 is YYNGEE. V dropped 0 bases and J dropped 2; count of bases not matched to a gene: 0. This CDR3 region has 15 residues. The CDR3 DNA sequence: TGTGCCAGCAGCGTAGGACTAGCGGGGGCCTACGAGCAGTACTTC. This codes for CASSVGLAGAYEQYF.

This chain links TRBV19 with TRBJ2-5, with 9 positions matching TRBD1. V shed 5 bases, J shed 3 bases, and the junction held 10 bases outside the gene matches. This CDR3 contains 16 residues. The V gene's germline CDR1 is LNHDA and CDR2 SQIVND (reference sequence). CDR3 protein: CASSPGTGYFKETQYF. The CDR3 bases are TGTGCCAGTAGTCCCGGGACAGGGTATTTCAAAGAGACCCAGTACTTC.

This chain links TRBV5-1 with TRBJ2-2, with D maybe TRBD1 (5 bases). With 4 bases removed from V and 0 bases from J, the gap between germline ends came to 10 bases. Germline CDR1 and CDR2: SGHRS and YFSETQ. This CDR3 contains 15 residues. CDR3 nucleotides: TGCGCCAGCAGCCGCGACAGATCGAACACCGGGGAGCTGTTTTTT. It is translated as CASSRDRSNTGELFF.

This clone has only a few counts. This rearrangement joins TRBV30 to TRBJ1-1; D remains ambiguous. Trimming removed 4 bases from V and 0 bases from J, with 9 bases in between. The germline V gene has CDR1 GTSNPN and CDR2 SVGIG (reference sequence). The CDR3 runs to 13 residues. The CDR3 reads CAWKTSMNTEAFF. The CDR3 region has the DNA TGTGCCTGGAAAACATCGATGAACACTGAAGCTTTCTTT.

This clone was observed once. The V call is TRBV18, the J call TRBJ1-1; 9 bases align to TRBD1. Germline V lookup: CDR1 KGHSH, CDR2 LQKENI. The trim removed 4 bases at V and 0 bases at J, leaving 9 bases unmatched. This CDR3 is 17 amino acids long. The CDR3 loop is CASSLTGGQFMNTEAFF. CDR3 bases: TGTGCCAGCTCACTTACAGGGGGCCAATTCATGAACACTGAAGCTTTCTTT.

The chain has TRBV19 and TRBJ1-5; perhaps TRBD1 as D (6 bases). Trimming removed 5 bases at V and 2 bases at J, with 10 bases between. The CDR3 runs to 14 residues. Germline V gives CDR1 LNHDA, CDR2 SQIVND (reference sequence). CDR3 DNA sequence: TGTGCCAGTAGTGTTAGACAGGGCAATCAGCCCCAGCATTTT. It translates to CASSVRQGNQPQHF. The variable domain in full, completed from reference TRBV19 and TRBJ1-5, reads DGGITQSPKYLFRKEGQNVTLSCEQNLNHDAMYWYRQDPGQGLRLIYYSQIVNDFQKGDIAEGYSVSREKKESFPLTVTSAQKNPTAFYLCASSVRQGNQPQHFGDGTRLSIL.

This chain links TRBV19 with TRBJ2-3; TRBD2 is a possible D gene (6 bases). Per the germline V gene, CDR1 is LNHDA and CDR2 is SQIVND (reference sequence). The CDR3 has 14 residues. The ends were cut back, 5 bases at V and 0 bases at J, with 9 bases in the middle. This CDR3 is CASSLSGSTDTQYF. The CDR3 nucleotides are TGTGCCAGTAGTCTTAGCGGCAGCACAGATACGCAGTATTTT.

The CDR3 region is CASSQAQGTQYF. CDR3 sequence (DNA): TGCGCCAGCAGCCAGGCCCAGGGGACCCAGTACTTC. The V and J genes are TRBV4-1 and TRBJ2-5, with D tentatively TRBD1 (5 bases). The CDR3 consists of 12 residues. V lost 3 bases to trimming and J lost 7 bases, with 9 bases between them. Germline V gives CDR1 MGHRA, CDR2 YSYEKL.

As for this clone: Distinct nucleotide sequences in the sample also encode this CDR3. V and J are TRBV5-5 and TRBJ1-1; D is undetermined. The CDR3 loop spans 12 amino acids. Germline loops: CDR1 SGHKS, CDR2 YYEKEE (reference sequence). V lost 1 base to trimming and J lost 6 bases, with 7 bases between them. The CDR3 DNA is TGTGCCAGCAGCTTGCGTTACTCTGAAGCTTTCTTT. It encodes CASSLRYSEAFF.

Notes on this clone: An end of the junction does not agree with germline; a read error may underlie this. The genes are TRBV3-1 (or the pseudogene TRBV3-2) and TRBJ2-7; 12 bases are a match to TRBD2. CDR1 and CDR2 (germline): LGHDT, YNNKEL (reference sequence). This CDR3 has 17 residues. The CDR3 loop is CASSQDRLAGDSCEQYF. The CDR3 DNA sequence: TGTGCCAGCAGCCAAGATCGACTAGCGGGGGACTCCTGCGAGCAGTACTTC.

This chain links TRBV30 with TRBJ1-5, with a tentative D call TRBD1 (6 bases). The CDR3 sequence is 14 residues long. CDR1 and CDR2 from the germline V gene are GTSNPN and SVGIG (reference sequence). Trimming shortened V by 1 base and J by 4 bases, and 11 bases separated the two germline ends. CDR3 nucleotides: TGTGCCTGGAGTGATCAGGGGACAAATCAGCCCCAGCATTTT. Encoded protein: CAWSDQGTNQPQHF.

Remarks on this clone: Other DNA sequences of this sample code for an identical CDR3. The chain employs TRBV6-5 and TRBJ1-1; 8 positions agree with TRBD1. The CDR3 has 13 amino acids. Germline V lookup: CDR1 MNHEY, CDR2 SVGAGI. With 8 bases clipped from V and 0 bases from J, the junction kept 2 bases outside the gene matches. CDR3 DNA sequence: TGTGCCAGCCGACAGGGGATGAACACTGAAGCTTTCTTT. As protein: CASRQGMNTEAFF.

The chain couples TRBV7-2 to TRBJ1-3; D is uncertain. This CDR3 has 14 residues. Looked up from germline, CDR1 is SGHTA and CDR2 is FQGNSA. The ends were cut back, 5 bases at V and 0 bases at J, with 8 bases in the middle. CDR3 sequence reads: CASSKQTSGNTIYF. Written as DNA, the CDR3 is TGTGCCAGCAGCAAACAGACCTCTGGAAACACCATATATTTT.

The chain links TRBV3-1 (or the pseudogene TRBV3-2) to TRBJ2-5; 14 bases are shared with TRBD2. V trimming: 1 base; J trimming: 5 bases; junction bases outside the gene matches: 6. The CDR3 totals 17 residues. Germline lookup yields CDR1 LGHDT and CDR2 YNNKEL (reference sequence). DNA for the CDR3: TGTGCCAGCAGCCAAGCCGGGACTAGCGGGAGAATGGAGACCCAGTACTTC. This encodes CASSQAGTSGRMETQYF.

The chain combines TRBV3-1 (or the pseudogene TRBV3-2) with TRBJ2-1, with TRBD2 identical over 14 bases. With V trimmed by 4 bases and J by 0 bases, 2 bases remained unmatched. Germline values: CDR1 LGHDT, CDR2 YNNKEL (reference sequence). The CDR3 length is 17 residues. The CDR3 nucleotides read TGTGCCAGCAGCCCCGGGACTAGCGGGAGCTCCTACAATGAGCAGTTCTTC. It codes for CASSPGTSGSSYNEQFF.